This T cell receptor beta chain was captured in a study of blood T cell repertoires in COVID-19. Study summary: The United States, Italy and Spain provided the acute and convalescent COVID-19 samples. From T cells, B-cell-depleted T cells, or PBMCs came the material, which was cDNA or gDNA.

Original processing methods: The assay estimated nucleated cells by amplifying reference gene primers. Repertoires were generated with immunoSEQ multiplex PCR, while TCRdb's copy carries only in-frame clones and drops some. V and J calls and clone size are those listed in that table; D and trimming were worked out from the DNA. The sample shows under 45,000 clones, roughly 88% of them seen only once. Material: peripheral blood. This clonotype originated in a woman in her forties with acute or convalescent COVID-19.

The CDR3 DNA reads TGTGCCAGCAGCTTAGATCGGGGGGGCCGTAATGAGCAGTTCTTC. This gives the protein CASSLDRGGRNEQFF. This chain connects TRBV7-2 to TRBJ2-1; 8 bases map to TRBD2. Germline V CDR1 and CDR2: SGHTA, FQGNSA. The CDR3 totals 15 residues. With V trimmed by 1 base and J by 7 bases, 6 bases remained unmatched.